Listed below are T cell receptor beta chains from one sample, sequenced in a study of T cells after yellow fever vaccination. TCRdb re-called the 5' RACE reads with MiXCR, one entry per CDR3 protein. The sample has under 550,000 distinct CDR3 sequences, 21% seen once. The sample was PBMCs, taken 21 days after the first yellow fever vaccination. These receptors were collected from a man between 18 and 35 years old who received the YFV17D yellow fever vaccine. CDR3s include the opening cysteine and the closing phenylalanine or tryptophan. The order of the fields is V gene, CDR3 length, D gene, J gene, clone size, CDR3 DNA, CDR3 protein. The D gene is left open where the match is weak. Not every row has a clone size; where given, it reads once, few, many or a size class.

v_call: TRBV5-4
cdr3_length: 14
d_call: NA
j_call: TRBJ1-1
clone_size: NA
cdr3_nt: TGTGCCAGCAGCCAGCAAAACTTGGGCACTGAAGCTTTCTTT
cdr3_aa: CASSQQNLGTEAFF

v_call: TRBV9
cdr3_length: 14
d_call: NA
j_call: TRBJ2-1
clone_size: few
cdr3_nt: TGTGCCAGCAGCGAGAGCCCCAACTACAATGAGCAGTTCTTC
cdr3_aa: CASSESPNYNEQFF

v_call: TRBV4-2
cdr3_length: 16
d_call: TRBD1
j_call: TRBJ2-7
clone_size: few
cdr3_nt: TGTGCCAGCAGCCAATCGGGACAGGGTTTTCCCTACGAGCAGTACTTC
cdr3_aa: CASSQSGQGFPYEQYF

v_call: TRBV5-1
cdr3_length: 17
d_call: TRBD2
j_call: TRBJ2-3
clone_size: NA
cdr3_nt: TGCGCCAGCAGCTTGGTCGGGCGGGGGGTCGACACAGATACGCAGTATTTT
cdr3_aa: CASSLVGRGVDTDTQYF

v_call: TRBV2
cdr3_length: 13
d_call: NA
j_call: TRBJ2-5
clone_size: NA
cdr3_nt: TGTGCCAGCAAGCGGACAGCCCAAGAGACCCAGTACTTC
cdr3_aa: CASKRTAQETQYF

v_call: TRBV20-1
cdr3_length: 16
d_call: TRBD1
j_call: TRBJ1-2
clone_size: few
cdr3_nt: TGCAGTGCTAGAGACCCAGACAGGGGCCCAATCTATGGCTACACCTTC
cdr3_aa: CSARDPDRGPIYGYTF

v_call: TRBV6-5
cdr3_length: 14
d_call: NA
j_call: TRBJ2-5
clone_size: NA
cdr3_nt: TGTGCCAGCAGTTACTCGACTAGGAAGGAGACCCAGTACTTC
cdr3_aa: CASSYSTRKETQYF

v_call: TRBV4-1
cdr3_length: 15
d_call: NA
j_call: TRBJ1-2
clone_size: few
cdr3_nt: TGCGCCAGCAGCCAAGGGGTTTTAGCTAACTATGGCTACACCTTC
cdr3_aa: CASSQGVLANYGYTF

v_call: TRBV5-1
cdr3_length: 15
d_call: NA
j_call: TRBJ2-2
clone_size: few
cdr3_nt: TGCGCCAGCAGTCTGGACATCGTGAACACCGGGGAGCTGTTTTTT
cdr3_aa: CASSLDIVNTGELFF

v_call: TRBV18
cdr3_length: 16
d_call: NA
j_call: TRBJ2-5
clone_size: few
cdr3_nt: TGTGCCAGCTCACCGTCCCAAACTACTAGTTGGCGGACCCAGTACTTC
cdr3_aa: CASSPSQTTSWRTQYF

v_call: TRBV10-2
cdr3_length: 15
d_call: NA
j_call: TRBJ1-6
clone_size: NA
cdr3_nt: TGCGCCAGCAGTGAGTCCGGGGGGTACAATTCACCCCTCCACTTT
cdr3_aa: CASSESGGYNSPLHF

v_call: TRBV11-2
cdr3_length: 18
d_call: TRBD2
j_call: TRBJ2-1
clone_size: few
cdr3_nt: TGTGCCAGCAGCTTAGAGACTATAGCGGGGGGTATTTACAATGAGCAGTTCTTC
cdr3_aa: CASSLETIAGGIYNEQFF

v_call: TRBV4-3
cdr3_length: 15
d_call: TRBD2
j_call: TRBJ2-3
clone_size: few
cdr3_nt: TGCGCCAGCAGCTCCCGACTAGCGGTCACAGATACGCAGTATTTT
cdr3_aa: CASSSRLAVTDTQYF

v_call: TRBV27
cdr3_length: 15
d_call: TRBD1
j_call: TRBJ1-5
clone_size: few
cdr3_nt: TGTGCCAGCGCCCCGGGGGGCAGGGGGAAACAGCCCCAGCATTTT
cdr3_aa: CASAPGGRGKQPQHF

v_call: TRBV12-3/TRBV12-4
cdr3_length: 13
d_call: NA
j_call: TRBJ1-1
clone_size: NA
cdr3_nt: TGTGCCAGCAGTCCTGGGGAGCGGACTGAAGCTTTCTTT
cdr3_aa: CASSPGERTEAFF

v_call: TRBV24-1
cdr3_length: 14
d_call: TRBD2
j_call: TRBJ2-1
clone_size: NA
cdr3_nt: TGTGCCACCAGTGGGGCTAGCGGGGGACATGAGCAGTTCTTC
cdr3_aa: CATSGASGGHEQFF

v_call: TRBV7-9
cdr3_length: 16
d_call: TRBD1
j_call: TRBJ2-1
clone_size: NA
cdr3_nt: TGTGCCAGCAGCCCCATGGACAGGGGGTCGTACAATGAGCAGTTCTTC
cdr3_aa: CASSPMDRGSYNEQFF

v_call: TRBV18
cdr3_length: 15
d_call: TRBD2
j_call: TRBJ2-5
clone_size: NA
cdr3_nt: TGTGCCAGCTCACCGGGGAGGGCCGCTGTGGAGACCCAGTACTTC
cdr3_aa: CASSPGRAAVETQYF

v_call: TRBV7-9
cdr3_length: 13
d_call: NA
j_call: TRBJ1-2
clone_size: few
cdr3_nt: TGTGCCAGCACCCCACAAGGGGGGACTGGCTACACCTTC
cdr3_aa: CASTPQGGTGYTF

v_call: TRBV20-1
cdr3_length: 10
d_call: NA
j_call: TRBJ2-3
clone_size: few
cdr3_nt: TGCAGTCCCTCTACCCGGTCGAAGTATTTT
cdr3_aa: CSPSTRSKYF

v_call: TRBV7-2
cdr3_length: 17
d_call: TRBD2
j_call: TRBJ2-5
clone_size: few
cdr3_nt: TGTGCCAGCAGCATGAGAGTTGGCGGGGGGGCCGCGAAGACCCAGTACTTC
cdr3_aa: CASSMRVGGGAAKTQYF

v_call: TRBV6-1
cdr3_length: 15
d_call: NA
j_call: TRBJ1-1
clone_size: NA
cdr3_nt: TGTGCCAGCAGCCGGCAAGACCGCGGGAGCGCTGAAGCTTTCTTT
cdr3_aa: CASSRQDRGSAEAFF

v_call: TRBV6-5
cdr3_length: 15
d_call: NA
j_call: TRBJ1-1
clone_size: NA
cdr3_nt: TGTGCCAGCAGTTACTCGGGGTTGCCTTACACTGAAGCTTTCTTT
cdr3_aa: CASSYSGLPYTEAFF

v_call: TRBV6-5
cdr3_length: 15
d_call: NA
j_call: TRBJ2-1
clone_size: many
cdr3_nt: TGTGCCAGCAGTTATTCACTAGAATCTAACAATGAGCAGTTCTTC
cdr3_aa: CASSYSLESNNEQFF

v_call: TRBV5-8
cdr3_length: 13
d_call: TRBD1
j_call: TRBJ2-1
clone_size: NA
cdr3_nt: TGTGCCAGCAGCAAATACAGGGGTTTTGAGCAGTTCTTC
cdr3_aa: CASSKYRGFEQFF

v_call: TRBV12-3/TRBV12-4
cdr3_length: 14
d_call: TRBD1
j_call: TRBJ2-1
clone_size: few
cdr3_nt: TGTGCCAGCAGCCTATGGGACAGGGTCGGTGAGCAGTTCTTC
cdr3_aa: CASSLWDRVGEQFF

v_call: TRBV9
cdr3_length: 16
d_call: NA
j_call: TRBJ2-1
clone_size: NA
cdr3_nt: TGTGCCAGCAGCGCCCGACCCGGGACCACCTACAATGAGCAGTTCTTC
cdr3_aa: CASSARPGTTYNEQFF

v_call: TRBV6-2/TRBV6-3
cdr3_length: 10
d_call: NA
j_call: TRBJ2-2
clone_size: few
cdr3_nt: TGTGCCAGTGGCAGGGGGGAGCTGTTTTTT
cdr3_aa: CASGRGELFF

v_call: TRBV20-1
cdr3_length: 17
d_call: TRBD2
j_call: TRBJ2-3
clone_size: NA
cdr3_nt: TGCAGTGCTCCCCCGGTACTAGCGGGGGGAGCTACAGATACGCAGTATTTT
cdr3_aa: CSAPPVLAGGATDTQYF

v_call: TRBV15
cdr3_length: 14
d_call: NA
j_call: TRBJ1-4
clone_size: NA
cdr3_nt: TGTGCCATCCAGCCCGGGACGGGAAATGAAAAACTGTTTTTT
cdr3_aa: CAIQPGTGNEKLFF

v_call: TRBV5-1
cdr3_length: 14
d_call: TRBD2
j_call: TRBJ2-7
clone_size: many
cdr3_nt: TGCGCCAGCAGCTTGGCGGGGGGTAACTACGAGCAGTACTTC
cdr3_aa: CASSLAGGNYEQYF

v_call: TRBV4-3
cdr3_length: 17
d_call: NA
j_call: TRBJ2-1
clone_size: few
cdr3_nt: TGCGCCAGCAGCCAAGAGCTCTCAATCAGCTCCTACAATGAGCAGTTCTTC
cdr3_aa: CASSQELSISSYNEQFF

v_call: TRBV4-1
cdr3_length: 14
d_call: NA
j_call: TRBJ2-6
clone_size: few
cdr3_nt: TGCGCCAGCAGCCATGTCTCTGGGGCCAACGTCCTGACTTTC
cdr3_aa: CASSHVSGANVLTF

v_call: TRBV19
cdr3_length: 16
d_call: TRBD2
j_call: TRBJ2-1
clone_size: NA
cdr3_nt: TGTGCCAGTATAGAATCCGGGGGGAGCTCCTTCAATGAGCAGTTCTTC
cdr3_aa: CASIESGGSSFNEQFF

v_call: TRBV12-3/TRBV12-4
cdr3_length: 15
d_call: TRBD2
j_call: TRBJ2-4
clone_size: NA
cdr3_nt: TGTGCCAGCAGACCTAGCGGGGCAGGCAAAAACATTCAGTACTTC
cdr3_aa: CASRPSGAGKNIQYF

v_call: TRBV11-2
cdr3_length: 20
d_call: NA
j_call: TRBJ2-7
clone_size: NA
cdr3_nt: TGTGCCAGCAGTTCCCTCCCTGGGGATCACCCTAAGCAGCAAAATTACGAGCAGTACTTC
cdr3_aa: CASSSLPGDHPKQQNYEQYF

v_call: TRBV4-1
cdr3_length: 13
d_call: TRBD1
j_call: TRBJ1-2
clone_size: few
cdr3_nt: TGCGCCAGCAGCCAGAGAAAGGGGGCTGGCTACACCTTC
cdr3_aa: CASSQRKGAGYTF

v_call: TRBV9
cdr3_length: 15
d_call: NA
j_call: TRBJ2-4
clone_size: NA
cdr3_nt: TGTGCCAGCAGCGGTTTAGGGGGGGTTAGAGACATTCAGTACTTC
cdr3_aa: CASSGLGGVRDIQYF

v_call: TRBV20-1
cdr3_length: 16
d_call: NA
j_call: TRBJ2-2
clone_size: NA
cdr3_nt: TGCAGTGCTAGGGCGTCGGCGGGGAGCGACACCGGGGAGCTGTTTTTT
cdr3_aa: CSARASAGSDTGELFF

v_call: TRBV4-1
cdr3_length: 16
d_call: NA
j_call: TRBJ2-3
clone_size: NA
cdr3_nt: TGCGCCAGCAGCCACCTTTGGCGGGACCGCACAGATACGCAGTATTTT
cdr3_aa: CASSHLWRDRTDTQYF

v_call: TRBV5-1
cdr3_length: 15
d_call: NA
j_call: TRBJ2-5
clone_size: once
cdr3_nt: TGCGCCAGCAGCTTGGGCTTGGTAGGGCAAGAGACCCAGTACTTC
cdr3_aa: CASSLGLVGQETQYF

v_call: TRBV20-1
cdr3_length: 12
d_call: NA
j_call: TRBJ2-5
clone_size: NA
cdr3_nt: TGCAGTGCTAGAGAGTATCCGGAGACCCAGTACTTC
cdr3_aa: CSAREYPETQYF

v_call: TRBV28
cdr3_length: 20
d_call: NA
j_call: TRBJ2-2
clone_size: few
cdr3_nt: TGTGCCAGCAGTTCTACCGACCTATCGACGGTTAGGAGTAAAACCGGGGAGCTGTTTTTT
cdr3_aa: CASSSTDLSTVRSKTGELFF

v_call: TRBV6-2/TRBV6-3
cdr3_length: 16
d_call: NA
j_call: TRBJ1-1
clone_size: NA
cdr3_nt: TGTGCCAGCAGTCCTCACAGTCCTATCATGAACACTGAAGCTTTCTTT
cdr3_aa: CASSPHSPIMNTEAFF

v_call: TRBV7-9
cdr3_length: 16
d_call: TRBD1
j_call: TRBJ2-5
clone_size: NA
cdr3_nt: TGTGCCAGCAGCTTCGGGGACAGGGGGAAGCGGGAGACCCAGTACTTC
cdr3_aa: CASSFGDRGKRETQYF

v_call: TRBV12-3/TRBV12-4
cdr3_length: 16
d_call: TRBD2
j_call: TRBJ2-1
clone_size: NA
cdr3_nt: TGTGCCAGCAGTTTCTTGGCGGGGGGAAGTCGGGATGAGCAGTTCTTC
cdr3_aa: CASSFLAGGSRDEQFF

v_call: TRBV9
cdr3_length: 17
d_call: NA
j_call: TRBJ1-6
clone_size: few
cdr3_nt: TGTGCCAGCAGCGATGGGGGGCACAGGGTCAATAATTCACCCCTCCACTTT
cdr3_aa: CASSDGGHRVNNSPLHF

v_call: TRBV6-1
cdr3_length: 14
d_call: NA
j_call: TRBJ1-4
clone_size: few
cdr3_nt: TGTGCCAGCAGTGTCCTGGGGGCGTATGGAAAACTGTTTTTT
cdr3_aa: CASSVLGAYGKLFF

v_call: TRBV5-6
cdr3_length: 13
d_call: TRBD1
j_call: TRBJ1-1
clone_size: many
cdr3_nt: TGTGCCAGCAGGGGTGACAGGGTCACTGAAGCTTTCTTT
cdr3_aa: CASRGDRVTEAFF

v_call: TRBV7-2
cdr3_length: 13
d_call: NA
j_call: TRBJ2-5
clone_size: few
cdr3_nt: TGTGCCAGCAGCCCGACACGTTTGGAGACCCAGTACTTC
cdr3_aa: CASSPTRLETQYF

v_call: TRBV5-1
cdr3_length: 18
d_call: TRBD2
j_call: TRBJ2-2
clone_size: few
cdr3_nt: TGCGCCAGCAGCCACCAACTAGCGGGGGGCCCCCGCACCGGGGAGCTGTTTTTT
cdr3_aa: CASSHQLAGGPRTGELFF